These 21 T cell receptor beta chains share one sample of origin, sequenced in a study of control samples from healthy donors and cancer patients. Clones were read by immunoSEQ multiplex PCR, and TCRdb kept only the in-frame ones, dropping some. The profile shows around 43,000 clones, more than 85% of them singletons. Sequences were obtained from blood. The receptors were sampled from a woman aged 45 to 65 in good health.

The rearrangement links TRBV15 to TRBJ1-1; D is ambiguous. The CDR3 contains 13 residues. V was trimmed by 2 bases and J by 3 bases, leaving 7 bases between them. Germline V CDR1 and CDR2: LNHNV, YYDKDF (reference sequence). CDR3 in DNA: TGTGCCACCAGCAGACAGGCAGACACTGAAGCTTTCTTT. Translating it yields CATSRQADTEAFF.

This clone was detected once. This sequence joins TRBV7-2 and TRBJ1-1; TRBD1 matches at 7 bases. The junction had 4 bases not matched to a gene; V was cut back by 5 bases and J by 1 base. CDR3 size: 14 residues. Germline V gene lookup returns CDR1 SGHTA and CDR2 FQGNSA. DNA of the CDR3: TGTGCCAGCAGCCCGCGGACAGGGAACACTGAAGCTTTCTTT. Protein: CASSPRTGNTEAFF.

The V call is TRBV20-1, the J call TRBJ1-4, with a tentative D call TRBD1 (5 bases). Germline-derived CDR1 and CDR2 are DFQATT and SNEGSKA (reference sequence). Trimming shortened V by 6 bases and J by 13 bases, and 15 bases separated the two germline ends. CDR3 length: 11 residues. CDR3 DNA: TGCAGTGCCCAGCGGGCAGGGACACTGTTTTTT. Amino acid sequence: CSAQRAGTLFF.

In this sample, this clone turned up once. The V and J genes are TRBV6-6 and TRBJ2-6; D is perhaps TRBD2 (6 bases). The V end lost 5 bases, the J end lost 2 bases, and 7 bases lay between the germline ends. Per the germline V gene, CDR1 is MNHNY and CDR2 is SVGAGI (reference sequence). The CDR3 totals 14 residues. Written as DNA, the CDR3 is TGTGCCAGCAGTCGCGGGGCTGGGGCCAACGTCCTGACTTTC. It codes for CASSRGAGANVLTF.

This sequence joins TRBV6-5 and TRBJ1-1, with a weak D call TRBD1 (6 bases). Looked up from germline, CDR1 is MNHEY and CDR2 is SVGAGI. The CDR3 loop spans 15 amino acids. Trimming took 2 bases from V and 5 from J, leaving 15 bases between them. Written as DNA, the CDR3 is TGTGCCAGCAGTTACCTCTCTGGGGGCTATACTGAAGCTTTCTTT. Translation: CASSYLSGGYTEAFF.

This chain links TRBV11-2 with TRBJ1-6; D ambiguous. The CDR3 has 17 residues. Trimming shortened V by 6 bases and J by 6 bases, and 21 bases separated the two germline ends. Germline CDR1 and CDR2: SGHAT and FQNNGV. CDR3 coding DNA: TGTGCCAGCAGGGCCTCCGATCTTGGACGGAGTAATTCACCCCTCCACTTT. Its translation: CASRASDLGRSNSPLHF.

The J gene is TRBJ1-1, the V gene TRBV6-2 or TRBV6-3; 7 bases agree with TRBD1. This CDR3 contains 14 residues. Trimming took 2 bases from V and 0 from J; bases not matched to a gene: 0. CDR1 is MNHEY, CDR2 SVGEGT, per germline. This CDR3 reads CASSYDRVNTEAFF. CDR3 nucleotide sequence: TGTGCCAGCAGTTACGACAGGGTGAACACTGAAGCTTTCTTT.

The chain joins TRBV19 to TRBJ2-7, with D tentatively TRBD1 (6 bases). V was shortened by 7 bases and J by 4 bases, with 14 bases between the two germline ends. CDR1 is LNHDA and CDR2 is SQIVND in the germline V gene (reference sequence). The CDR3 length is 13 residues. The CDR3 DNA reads TGTGCCAGTACTGGCAGGGGTCGTTACGAGCAGTACTTC. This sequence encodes CASTGRGRYEQYF. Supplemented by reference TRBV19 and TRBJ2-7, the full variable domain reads DGGITQSPKYLFRKEGQNVTLSCEQNLNHDAMYWYRQDPGQGLRLIYYSQIVNDFQKGDIAEGYSVSREKKESFPLTVTSAQKNPTAFYLCASTGRGRYEQYFGPGTRLTVT.

The CDR3 DNA reads as TGTGCCAGCAGTGAAGCGCTCGCTCCCAGGGGGTATGGCTACACCTTC. It is translated as CASSEALAPRGYGYTF. The J gene is TRBJ1-2, the V gene TRBV6-1, with TRBD1 matching over 7 bases. From germline, CDR1 is MNHNS and CDR2 SASEGT. V was clipped by 0 bases and J by 5 bases; unmatched bases: 9. There are 16 residues in the CDR3.

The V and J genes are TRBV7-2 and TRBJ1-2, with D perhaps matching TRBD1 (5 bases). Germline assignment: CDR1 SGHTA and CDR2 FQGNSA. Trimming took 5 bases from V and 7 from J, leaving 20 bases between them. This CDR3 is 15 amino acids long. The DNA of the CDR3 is TGTGCCAGCAGCCCGGGACTCCCGGGAGTTCTTGGCTACACCTTC. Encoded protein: CASSPGLPGVLGYTF.

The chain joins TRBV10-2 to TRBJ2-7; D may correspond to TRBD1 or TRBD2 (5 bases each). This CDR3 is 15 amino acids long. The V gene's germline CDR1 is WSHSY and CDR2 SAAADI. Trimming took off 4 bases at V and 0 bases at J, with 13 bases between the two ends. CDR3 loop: CASSVRGVLSYEQYF. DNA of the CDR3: TGCGCCAGCAGTGTGAGGGGCGTCCTCTCCTACGAGCAGTACTTC.

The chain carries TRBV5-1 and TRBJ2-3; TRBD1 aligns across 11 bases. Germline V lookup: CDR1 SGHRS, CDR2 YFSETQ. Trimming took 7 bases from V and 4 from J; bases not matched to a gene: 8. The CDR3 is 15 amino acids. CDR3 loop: CASGRTGGVPDTQYF. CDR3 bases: TGCGCCAGCGGAAGGACAGGGGGCGTCCCAGATACGCAGTATTTT.

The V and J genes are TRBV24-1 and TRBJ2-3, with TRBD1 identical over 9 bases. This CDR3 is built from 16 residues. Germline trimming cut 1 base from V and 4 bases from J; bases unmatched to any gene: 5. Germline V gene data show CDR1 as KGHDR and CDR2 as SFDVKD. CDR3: CATSDFGQGMPDTQYF. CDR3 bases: TGTGCCACCAGTGATTTCGGACAGGGGATGCCAGATACGCAGTATTTT.

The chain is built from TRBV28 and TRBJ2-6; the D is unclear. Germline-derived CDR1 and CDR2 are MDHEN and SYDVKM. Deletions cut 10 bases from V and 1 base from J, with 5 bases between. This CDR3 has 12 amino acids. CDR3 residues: CATISGANVLTF. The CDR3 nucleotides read TGTGCCACGATATCTGGGGCCAACGTCCTGACTTTC.

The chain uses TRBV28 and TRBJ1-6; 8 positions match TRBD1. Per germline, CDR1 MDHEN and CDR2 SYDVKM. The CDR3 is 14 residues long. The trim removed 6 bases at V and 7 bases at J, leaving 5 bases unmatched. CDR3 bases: TGTGCCAGCAGAGCGACAGGGGCCAATTCACCCCTCCACTTT. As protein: CASRATGANSPLHF.

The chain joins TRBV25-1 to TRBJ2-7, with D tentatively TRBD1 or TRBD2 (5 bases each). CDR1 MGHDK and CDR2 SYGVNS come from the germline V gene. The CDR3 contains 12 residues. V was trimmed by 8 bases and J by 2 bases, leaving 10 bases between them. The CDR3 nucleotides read TGTGCCAGCGGGACGGGGACCTACGAGCAGTACTTC. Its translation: CASGTGTYEQYF.

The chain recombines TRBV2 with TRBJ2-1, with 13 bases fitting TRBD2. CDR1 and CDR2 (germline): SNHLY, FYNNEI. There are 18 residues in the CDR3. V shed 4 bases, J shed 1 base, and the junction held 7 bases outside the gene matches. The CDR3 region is CASSGGLAGRQSYNEQFF. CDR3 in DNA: TGTGCCAGCAGTGGGGGACTAGCGGGGCGCCAGTCCTACAATGAGCAGTTCTTC.

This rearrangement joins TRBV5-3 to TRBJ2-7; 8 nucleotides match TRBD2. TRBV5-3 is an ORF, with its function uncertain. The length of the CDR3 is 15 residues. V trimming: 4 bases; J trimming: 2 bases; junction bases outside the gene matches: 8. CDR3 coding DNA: TGTGCCAGAAGCAACCAGCGGGGGCGTACCTACGAGCAGTACTTC. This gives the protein CARSNQRGRTYEQYF.

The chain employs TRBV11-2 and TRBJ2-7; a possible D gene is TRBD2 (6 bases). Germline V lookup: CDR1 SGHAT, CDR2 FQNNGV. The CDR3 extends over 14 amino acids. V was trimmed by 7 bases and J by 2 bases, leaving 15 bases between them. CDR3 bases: TGTGCCAGCACGGCCGGGACTGTAACCTACGAGCAGTACTTC. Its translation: CASTAGTVTYEQYF.

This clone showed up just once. CDR3 sequence reads: CASSLSGTVSNQPQHF. The CDR3 coding sequence is TGTGCCAGCAGTTTAAGCGGGACAGTTAGCAATCAGCCCCAGCATTTT. The rearrangement uses TRBV28 and TRBJ1-5; TRBD1 matches at 7 bases. CDR1 is MDHEN and CDR2 is SYDVKM in the germline V gene. The junction had 4 bases not matched to a gene; V was cut back by 2 bases and J by 0 bases. This CDR3 has 16 amino acids.

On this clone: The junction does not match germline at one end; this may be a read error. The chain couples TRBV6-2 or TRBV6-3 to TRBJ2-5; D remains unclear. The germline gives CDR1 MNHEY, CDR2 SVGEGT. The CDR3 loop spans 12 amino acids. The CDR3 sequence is CASSDPGLTNNF. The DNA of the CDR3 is TGTGCCAGCAGTGACCCCGGCCTCACCAACAACTTC.